This T cell receptor (beta chain) appears in the sequencing data of a study of blood T cell repertoires in COVID-19. The wider study: Samples of COVID-19 (acute and convalescent) were obtained from the United States, Italy and Spain.

In the authors' workflow: Amplifying reference gene primers gave estimates of nucleated cell counts. Profiling relied on immunoSEQ multiplex PCR, and the TCRdb table lists in-frame clones only, not all of them. V and J calls plus clone size are reproduced from that table; the DNA served to infer D and trimming. The table records over 100,000 clones, roughly 81% of them present only once. The CDR3 runs to 13 residues. CDR1 KGHDR and CDR2 SFDVKD come from the germline V gene. The V gene lost 3 bases and the J gene lost 6 bases, with 9 bases spanning the gap. Source material: peripheral blood. The rearrangement joins TRBV24-1 to TRBJ2-3; possible D gene TRBD2, 5 bases. The clonotype originates from a human donor in a cohort sampled during active COVID-19. DNA of the CDR3: TGTGCCACCAGTGATCTGTTAGCGGATACGCAGTATTTT. Translated, it gives CATSDLLADTQYF.